This T cell receptor (beta chain) was sequenced for a study of neoadjuvant anti-PD-1 for oral cavity cancer (dated by TCRdb to about 2021). Some background on the complete study: Before curative-intent surgical resection, most patients were given three to four biweekly doses of nivolumab at 3 mg/kg. Patients who did not progress were given a fourth nivolumab dose at about day 43 and had definitive surgical resection on days 50-56. Responders were defined as patients with complete response, partial response or stable disease by RECIST 1.1; non-responders were defined as patients with progression. There were 11 to 13 patients in the parent correlative cohort, and the response rate was around 35%. Summary of the overall study and its limitations: Higher pretreatment blood TCRbeta clonality and lower post-treatment tumor TCRbeta clonality were correlated with higher pretreatment blood Treg/Th17 ratios. The TCR analyses had only a few patients in each response group, and the authors called for validation in larger cohorts. After neoadjuvant nivolumab, significantly higher T cell clonality (Gini index) was found within PBMCs in non-responders than in responders.

V is trimmed back by 5 bases and J by 0 bases, and the junction contains 3 bases that no gene match accounts for. CDR1 and CDR2 are drawn from the germline V gene: MNHNS, SASEGT. The CDR3 spans 14 residues, from the cysteine through the phenylalanine. Left in the record is the CDR3 DNA by itself, 42 bases read in frame from the first base. In light of the paper, this sample's time point label describes: before neoadjuvant nivolumab. Patients had been newly diagnosed with stage II-IVA oral cavity squamous cell carcinoma, and no prior systemic or radiation treatment had been given to the patients. Everyone in the cohort had locally advanced, HPV-negative oral cavity squamous cell carcinoma. Peripheral blood mononuclear cells were analyzed directly and were not maintained or expanded in culture. Samples came from a longitudinal correlative study of a single-arm phase II trial of neoadjuvant nivolumab in oral cavity squamous cell carcinoma. Subject-matched pre- and post-treatment PBMCs and tumors from three responders and three non-responders were subjected to genomic DNA-based TCRbeta sequencing. Peripheral blood mononuclear cells were collected before nivolumab treatment and again after treatment, at the time of surgery. The Maxwell RSC DNA from Cells kit was used to extract genomic DNA from PBMCs.

About this clone: What this receptor recognizes is not known. Base qualities are missing; no much larger clone stands one base away.

For deep sequencing, PBMC libraries mostly used about 490 ng of input genomic DNA, with six replicates for each sample. The immunoSEQ hsTCRbeta kit was used to prepare TCRbeta libraries, following the manufacturer's instructions. The finished libraries were brought together in one pool at 2.5 to 3.5 nM, which was then read using an Illumina NovaSeq 6000 S4 flow cell. The study's own analysis went as follows. The immunoSEQ Analyzer was used for raw data preprocessing and quality control. The analysis was limited to productive rearrangements, and each clonotype was defined by a unique CDR3 amino acid sequence. Repertoire clonality was estimated as the Gini-Simpson index, computed with the R package tcR. Gini indices were compared with Student's t test, and associations with tumor size change were assessed by Pearson correlation. TCRdb mirrors the immuneACCESS table, restricted to in-frame sequences. Some clones are absent from its copies; in checked studies, under half trace to an unresolved V gene, and the reason for the others is unknown. The DNA was the basis for D and trimming; V, J and clone size are from that table. Here the sample has about 14,000 clones; about 64% occur a single time. Of the sample, roughly 2.3% is held by the ten largest clones.

The source was PBMCs, collected before nivolumab (anti-PD-1) treatment. This chain joins TRBV6-1 to TRBJ1-1, with 7 middle bases fitting TRBD1. This sequence originates from a person aged 35-79 years with oral cavity squamous cell carcinoma. The DNA is as follows: TGTGCCAGCAGTTCCGGACAGGTGAACACTGAAGCTTTCTTT. This sequence encodes CASSSGQVNTEAFF.